This is a list of T cell receptor beta chains from one sample in a study of cytomegalovirus exposure and HLA in healthy donors. Repertoires were generated with immunoSEQ multiplex PCR, while TCRdb's copy carries only in-frame clones and drops some. The data show about 130,000 clones, with more than 65% seen just once and more than 3% held by the top ten. Sample: PBMCs. The receptors shown here come from a man between 18 and 29 years old in good health and CMV-seropositive. CDR3s include the opening cysteine and the closing phenylalanine or tryptophan. Fields, in order: J gene, D gene, clone size, V gene, CDR3 protein, CDR3 DNA. A D gene is named only where the DNA matches it firmly. Rows give clone size only sometimes, using once, few, many, or a class for an expanded clone.

TRBJ2-2,TRBD2,-,TRBV7-6,CASSLAPGTSGRPFLELFF,TGTGCCAGCAGCTTAGCGCCTGGGACTAGCGGGAGGCCATTCCTTGAGCTGTTTTTT
TRBJ2-2,-,-,TRBV5-1,CASSQRLADNTGELFF,TGCGCCAGCAGCCAACGTTTAGCGGACAACACCGGGGAGCTGTTTTTT
TRBJ2-1,TRBD2,-,TRBV12-5,CASGSWGLAGAAGGFF,TGTGCTAGTGGTTCATGGGGGCTAGCGGGAGCTGCCGGCGGGTTCTTC
TRBJ1-4,-,-,TRBV2,CASARQVWEKLFF,TGTGCCAGCGCCCGACAGGTTTGGGAAAAACTGTTTTTT
TRBJ2-5,TRBD2,-,TRBV19,CASSIRRAAGGSTETQYF,TGTGCCAGTAGTATTAGGCGGGCAGCGGGAGGGTCGACGGAGACCCAGTACTTC
TRBJ1-1,-,-,TRBV29-1,CSVPLGGNTEAFF,TGCAGCGTTCCCTTGGGAGGGAACACTGAAGCTTTCTTT
TRBJ2-3,-,-,TRBV13,CASSLGRLIASTDTQYF,TGTGCCAGCAGCTTAGGGAGACTTATTGCTAGCACAGATACGCAGTATTTT
TRBJ2-7,TRBD2,-,TRBV12-5,CASGPGLGYEQYF,TGTGCTAGTGGCCCGGGACTAGGCTACGAGCAGTACTTC
TRBJ2-1,-,-,TRBV7-9,CASSLGTTNEQFF,TGTGCCAGCAGCCTAGGGACAACTAATGAGCAGTTCTTC
TRBJ1-1,-,few,TRBV5-6,CASSLGGTNEAFF,TGTGCCAGCAGCTTGGGGGGGACAAACGAAGCTTTCTTT
TRBJ1-4,-,-,TRBV4-1,CASSQVPGYELFF,TGCGCCAGCAGCCAAGTCCCAGGGTACGAACTGTTTTTT
TRBJ2-7,-,once,TRBV11-2,CASSFRVSDWVGEQYF,TGTGCCAGCAGCTTTAGGGTCTCGGACTGGGTAGGTGAGCAGTACTTC
TRBJ2-1,TRBD2,-,TRBV2,CASSAGTSGGAFHEQFF,TGTGCCAGCAGTGCCGGGACTAGCGGGGGGGCCTTTCATGAGCAGTTCTTC
TRBJ2-1,-,-,TRBV21-1,CASSAPSCGRVDNEQFF,TGTGCCAGCAGCGCACCGTCGTGCGGGAGGGTGGACAATGAGCAGTTCTTC
TRBJ1-5,TRBD1,-,TRBV6-6,CASRGRGLDSNQPQHF,TGTGCTAGTAGGGGCAGGGGGCTAGATAGCAATCAGCCCCAGCATTTT
TRBJ2-5,-,-,TRBV30,CAWSRQYQETQYF,TGTGCCTGGAGTAGACAGTACCAAGAGACCCAGTACTTC
TRBJ1-5,-,-,TRBV6-5,CASSIRGNQPQHF,TGTGCCAGCTCCATCCGGGGTAATCAGCCCCAGCATTTT
TRBJ1-6,-,few,TRBV5-5,CASFRGENNSPLHF,TGTGCCAGCTTCCGGGGGGAAAATAATTCACCCCTCCACTTT
TRBJ1-1,TRBD1,-,TRBV27,CASSRTGGNTEAFF,TGTGCCAGCAGTCGGACAGGGGGGAACACTGAAGCTTTCTTT
TRBJ1-2,TRBD1,-,TRBV29-1,CSYKPGGPGYTF,TGCAGCTACAAACCAGGGGGCCCCGGCTACACCTTC
TRBJ2-3,TRBD2,-,TRBV5-1,CASSWTSGSIPGEDTQYF,TGCGCCAGCAGCTGGACTAGCGGGAGTATTCCCGGGGAAGATACGCAGTATTTT
TRBJ2-6,-,-,TRBV30,CAWSEAGSGANVLTF,TGTGCCTGGAGTGAGGCAGGCTCTGGGGCCAACGTCCTGACTTTC
TRBJ1-2,-,-,TRBV27,CASRGDGGGYTF,TGTGCCAGCCGAGGGGACGGGGGGGGCTACACCTTC
TRBJ2-3,TRBD2,-,TRBV5-1,CASSFGLAGVATDTQYF,TGCGCCAGCAGCTTTGGACTAGCGGGAGTAGCCACAGATACGCAGTATTTT
TRBJ2-1,TRBD2,-,TRBV4-1,CASKRTSGSRDEQFF,TGCGCCAGCAAACGGACTAGCGGGAGCCGCGATGAGCAGTTCTTC
TRBJ1-6,-,-,TRBV6-5,CASSYRGRNSPLHF,TGTGCCAGCAGTTACAGGGGGAGAAATTCACCCCTCCACTTT
TRBJ1-1,-,-,TRBV19,CASSANRDTEAFF,TGTGCCAGTAGTGCTAACAGGGACACTGAAGCTTTCTTT